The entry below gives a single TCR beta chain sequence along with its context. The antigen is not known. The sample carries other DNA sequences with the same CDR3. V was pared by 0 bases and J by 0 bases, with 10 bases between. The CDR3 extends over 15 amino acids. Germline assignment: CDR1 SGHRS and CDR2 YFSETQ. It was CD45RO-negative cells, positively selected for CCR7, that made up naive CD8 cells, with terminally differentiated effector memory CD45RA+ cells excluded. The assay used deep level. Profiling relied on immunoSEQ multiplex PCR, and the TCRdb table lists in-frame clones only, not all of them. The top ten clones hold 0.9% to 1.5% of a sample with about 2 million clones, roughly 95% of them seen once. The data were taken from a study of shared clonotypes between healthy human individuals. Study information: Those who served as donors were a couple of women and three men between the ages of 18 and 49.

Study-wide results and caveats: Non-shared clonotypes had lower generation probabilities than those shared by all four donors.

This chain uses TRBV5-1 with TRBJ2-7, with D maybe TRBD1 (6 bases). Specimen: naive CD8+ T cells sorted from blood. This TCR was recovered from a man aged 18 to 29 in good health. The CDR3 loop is CASSLAQGSSYEQYF. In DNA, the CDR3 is TGCGCCAGCAGCTTGGCGCAGGGGTCCTCCTACGAGCAGTACTTC.